The present TCR beta chain was sequenced within a study of T-cell memory formation after mild COVID-19. Study-wide background: In these data, TCR clusters were largely donor specific.

This clonotype turned up a few times. As yet, its antigen is unknown. Trimming left V 3 bases short and J 5 bases short, with 5 bases between. The CDR3 contains 10 residues. The germline CDR1 and CDR2 sequences are GTSNPN and SVGIG (reference sequence). TCRdb re-called the 5' RACE reads through MiXCR, storing one row per CDR3 protein. This table holds 250,000 or so distinct CDR3 sequences, 7.5% to 10% found once. General observations from the study: There were some responding clones in pre-infection memory, which suggested that cross-reactive memory had joined.

The source is a man between 18 and 29 years old who had mild COVID-19 (a few samples of this study predate the infection). Cell type and time point are not known. The chain is built from TRBV30 and TRBJ2-7; D not certain. The sequenced sample was PBMCs or a T cell subset sorted from them (not recorded which). The CDR3 spells CAWSEDEQYF. The CDR3 region has the DNA TGTGCCTGGAGCGAGGACGAGCAGTACTTC.